These 20 T cell receptor beta chains share one sample of origin, sequenced in a study of control samples from healthy donors and cancer patients. TCRdb's copy holds only in-frame clones and misses some; the assay was immunoSEQ multiplex PCR. The sample carries 400,000 to 500,000 clones, about nine tenths recorded once. The sample consisted of PBMCs. All receptors derive from a man in his forties or fifties with head and neck cancer.

V usage is TRBV19 and J usage is TRBJ2-7; 13 bases are a match to TRBD2. Trimming removed 10 bases from V and 6 bases from J; junction bases left unmatched: 9. The germline CDR1 and CDR2 sequences are LNHDA and SQIVND (reference sequence). The CDR3 has 14 amino acids. DNA for the CDR3: TGTGCCACCAGACCAGGACTAGCGGGAGTCGAGCAGTACTTC. It encodes CATRPGLAGVEQYF. The full variable domain, completed using reference TRBV19 and TRBJ2-7, is DGGITQSPKYLFRKEGQNVTLSCEQNLNHDAMYWYRQDPGQGLRLIYYSQIVNDFQKGDIAEGYSVSREKKESFPLTVTSAQKNPTAFYLCATRPGLAGVEQYFGPGTRLTVT.

This clone was picked up a small number of times. The chain employs TRBV5-4 and TRBJ1-2; D may be TRBD1 (5 bases). This CDR3 comprises 15 residues. The V end was cut by 7 bases, the J end by 2 bases, with 18 bases between. Germline assignment: CDR1 SGHNT and CDR2 YYREEE (reference sequence). The CDR3 region is CASGADITRNYGYTF. In nucleotides, the CDR3 is TGTGCCAGCGGGGCAGATATAACTAGAAACTATGGCTACACCTTC.

V gene TRBV12-3 or TRBV12-4 combines with J gene TRBJ2-7; D is perhaps TRBD1 (6 bases). The CDR3 runs to 12 residues. V lost 4 bases to trimming and J lost 5 bases, with 9 bases between them. The CDR3 reads CASSSGVHEQYF. In nucleotides, the CDR3 is TGTGCCAGCAGTTCAGGGGTCCACGAGCAGTACTTC.

Only one count was recorded for this clone. The V call is TRBV7-6, the J call TRBJ2-5; 9 bases are a match to TRBD2. The CDR3 totals 15 residues. The trim removed 2 bases at V and 2 bases at J, leaving 3 bases unmatched. Per germline, CDR1 SGHVS and CDR2 FNYEAQ. Here the CDR3 reads CASSLPSGVQETQYF. Here the CDR3 DNA reads TGTGCCAGCAGCTTACCTAGCGGGGTTCAAGAGACCCAGTACTTC.

This clone showed up just a few times. The chain recombines TRBV6-6 with TRBJ1-4, with 8 bases matching TRBD1. Trimming at V came to 5 bases and at J to 7 bases, leaving 9 bases not matched to a gene. Germline values: CDR1 MNHNY, CDR2 SVGAGI (reference sequence). CDR3 size: 15 residues. CDR3 sequence reads: CASSGPGGTPEKLFF. CDR3 in DNA: TGTGCCAGCAGTGGACCAGGGGGCACCCCTGAAAAACTGTTTTTT.

The chain carries TRBV19 and TRBJ1-1; 12 bases match TRBD1. Germline V gives CDR1 LNHDA, CDR2 SQIVND (reference sequence). V shed 5 bases and J 3 bases; nucleotides not matched to a gene: 7. The CDR3 has 16 amino acids. The CDR3 protein is CASSGGTGGMYTEAFF. The CDR3 DNA reads as TGTGCCAGTAGTGGGGGGACAGGGGGCATGTACACTGAAGCTTTCTTT.

This chain links TRBV4-1 with TRBJ2-2, with TRBD2 as a possible D gene (7 bases). Trimming left V 5 bases short and J 4 bases short, with 20 bases between. Germline V gene lookup returns CDR1 MGHRA and CDR2 YSYEKL. The CDR3 contains 17 residues. CDR3 in amino acids: CASSGGWGGVGTGELFF. As DNA, the CDR3 is TGCGCCAGCAGCGGGGGTTGGGGGGGCGTCGGCACCGGGGAGCTGTTTTTT.

The rearrangement joins TRBV30 to TRBJ2-7; TRBD2 aligns across 9 bases. This CDR3 spans 14 amino acids. Germline-derived CDR1 and CDR2 are GTSNPN and SVGIG (reference sequence). The J segment lost 6 bases and the V segment lost 2 bases, leaving 8 bases of the junction unmatched. The CDR3 region has the DNA TGTGCCTGGAGTAGGCTCCTAGCGGGGATCGAGCAGTACTTC. Amino acid sequence: CAWSRLLAGIEQYF.

This clone was observed a single time. This chain uses TRBV4-1 with TRBJ2-7; 10 bases are shared with TRBD1. Germline V gene sequence: CDR1 MGHRA, CDR2 YSYEKL. The CDR3 sequence is 15 residues long. The V gene end was trimmed by 3 bases and the J gene end by 0 bases; junction bases not matched to a gene: 2. CDR3 loop: CASSHRDRGSYEQYF. The DNA of the CDR3 is TGCGCCAGCAGCCACCGGGACAGGGGCTCCTACGAGCAGTACTTC.

This chain uses TRBV3-1 (or the pseudogene TRBV3-2) with TRBJ2-5; TRBD2 matches at 8 bases. V shed 7 bases and J 5 bases; nucleotides not matched to a gene: 9. The CDR3 has 14 residues. Per germline, CDR1 LGHDT and CDR2 YNNKEL (reference sequence). The CDR3 loop reads CASTGSGGPETQYF. The CDR3 bases are TGTGCCAGCACTGGTTCGGGGGGGCCCGAGACCCAGTACTTC.

The V gene is TRBV7-2, the J gene TRBJ2-7, with D perhaps TRBD1 (5 bases). CDR1 is SGHTA, CDR2 FQGNSA, per germline. The length of the CDR3 is 14 residues. The V gene lost 6 bases and the J gene lost 2 bases, with 14 bases spanning the gap. In DNA form, the CDR3 reads TGTGCCAGCAGTTGGCGTCAGGGTACCTACGAGCAGTACTTC. This encodes CASSWRQGTYEQYF. Looking up the rest from reference TRBV7-2 and TRBJ2-7 gives the full variable domain: GAGVSQSPSNKVTEKGKDVELRCDPISGHTALYWYRQSLGQGLEFLIYFQGNSAPDKSGLPSDRFSAERTGGSVSTLTIQRTQQEDSAVYLCASSWRQGTYEQYFGPGTRLTVT.

This chain links TRBV18 with TRBJ2-7, with D possibly TRBD2 on 6 matching bases. Trimming took off 2 bases at V and 3 bases at J, with 11 bases between the two ends. This CDR3 spans 14 amino acids. Germline V gene data show CDR1 as KGHSH and CDR2 as LQKENI. The DNA for the CDR3 is TGTGCCAGCTCACCAAGACGGGAGTTCTACGAGCAGTACTTC. Its translation: CASSPRREFYEQYF. Filled out from reference TRBV18 and TRBJ2-7, the complete variable domain reads NAGVMQNPRHLVRRRGQEARLRCSPMKGHSHVYWYRQLPEEGLKFMVYLQKENIIDESGMPKERFSAEFPKEGPSILRIQQVVRGDSAAYFCASSPRREFYEQYFGPGTRLTVT.

The CDR3 reads CASVKQGMNTEAFF. The CDR3 region has the DNA TGTGCCAGCGTCAAACAGGGTATGAACACTGAAGCTTTCTTT. The chain uses TRBV6-5 and TRBJ1-1; D may be TRBD1 (6 bases). Germline V lookup: CDR1 MNHEY, CDR2 SVGAGI. The ends were cut back, 8 bases at V and 0 bases at J, with 13 bases in the middle. This CDR3 spans 14 amino acids.

The genes are TRBV2 and TRBJ1-1, with unresolved D. CDR1 is SNHLY and CDR2 is FYNNEI in the germline V gene. The CDR3 extends over 11 amino acids. V lost 7 bases and J lost 1, with 4 bases in between. The DNA of the CDR3 is TGTGCCAGCACGGGGAACACTGAAGCTTTCTTT. This encodes CASTGNTEAFF.

The chain couples TRBV6-5 to TRBJ2-7, with 7 nucleotides matching TRBD2. The CDR3 consists of 15 residues. Trimming cost V 0 bases and J 4 bases; bases outside gene matches: 6. CDR1 and CDR2 from the germline V gene are MNHEY and SVGAGI. DNA for the CDR3: TGTGCCAGCAGTTACTCAAGCGGGAAACTTTACGAGCAGTACTTC. It is translated as CASSYSSGKLYEQYF.

The V and J genes are TRBV28 and TRBJ1-3; D is undetermined. The CDR3 has 14 residues. Germline CDR1 reads MDHEN; CDR2 reads SYDVKM. Trimming took off 4 bases at V and 0 bases at J, with 7 bases between the two ends. The CDR3 nucleotides are TGTGCCAGCAGTTCGCTGAACTCTGGAAACACCATATATTTT. This gives the protein CASSSLNSGNTIYF.

The chain carries TRBV7-8 and TRBJ2-3, with 12 bases identical to TRBD2. V lost 5 bases to trimming and J lost 1 base; unmatched junction nucleotides: 19. The CDR3 spans 21 residues. Germline V CDR1 and CDR2: SGHVS, FQNEAQ. The CDR3 loop is CASSISRAGLAGGPGTDTQYF. The CDR3 nucleotides are TGTGCCAGCAGCATCTCACGGGCTGGGCTAGCGGGAGGGCCTGGCACAGATACGCAGTATTTT.

J is TRBJ2-1 and V is TRBV5-1; D is possibly TRBD2 (6 bases). The CDR3 is 15 residues long. Trimming left V 0 bases short and J 5 bases short, with 12 bases between. CDR1 is SGHRS and CDR2 is YFSETQ in the germline V gene. CDR3 in DNA: TGCGCCAGCAGCTTGGTCAGGACTAATGACAATGAGCAGTTCTTC. Amino acid sequence: CASSLVRTNDNEQFF. Combining the CDR3 with reference TRBV5-1 and TRBJ2-1 gives the whole variable domain KAGVTQTPRYLIKTRGQQVTLSCSPISGHRSVSWYQQTPGQGLQFLFEYFSETQRNKGNFPGRFSGRQFSNSRSEMNVSTLELGDSALYLCASSLVRTNDNEQFFGPGTRLTVL.

The chain is built from TRBV4-1 and TRBJ2-5; TRBD2 aligns across 7 bases. Germline loops: CDR1 MGHRA, CDR2 YSYEKL. J gave up 5 bases and V 0 bases, and 9 bases lay outside the gene matches. The CDR3 loop spans 16 amino acids. The CDR3 region has the DNA TGCGCCAGCAGCCAAGATGAAGCGGCGCGGGGGGAGACCCAGTACTTC. As protein: CASSQDEAARGETQYF.

The V gene is TRBV5-4, the J gene TRBJ2-3; 11 bases align to TRBD1. The CDR3 sequence is 16 residues long. Trimming removed 4 bases from V and 2 bases from J; junction bases left unmatched: 6. Per the germline V gene, CDR1 is SGHNT and CDR2 is YYREEE (reference sequence). CDR3 in amino acids: CASSVPGQGVTDTQYF. The CDR3 DNA follows: TGTGCCAGCAGCGTTCCGGGACAGGGGGTCACAGATACGCAGTATTTT.